Below are 30 T cell receptor beta chains sequenced from a single sample in a study of CD8 T cells in ankylosing spondylitis. MiXCR, run by TCRdb on the 5' RACE reads, gives a single entry per CDR3 protein. This sample carries 150,000 to 200,000 distinct CDR3 sequences, 15% to 20% of them seen once, and the ten largest clones take 4.3%. Sequences were obtained from blood, either unsorted or a sorted T cell fraction (not recorded which). These receptors all stem from a male donor aged 10-29 years with ankylosing spondylitis or in good health (not recorded which).

This clonotype showed up just a few times. J is TRBJ2-1 and V is TRBV29-1; D is unclear. The germline V gene encodes CDR1 SQVTM and CDR2 ANQGSEA. The CDR3 length is 12 residues. The ends were cut back, 4 bases at V and 0 bases at J, with 4 bases in the middle. This chain's CDR3 is CSVVTSYNEQFF. DNA for the CDR3: TGCAGCGTTGTTACCTCCTACAATGAGCAGTTCTTC.

This clonotype appeared many times. V usage is TRBV11-3 and J usage is TRBJ2-7; D gene ambiguous. The germline V and J ends were trimmed by 1 base and 2 bases, with 6 bases remaining between them. Germline CDR1 and CDR2: SGHNT and YENEEA. This CDR3 comprises 13 residues. The CDR3 bases are TGTGCCAGCAGCTTAGGACCCACCTACGAGCAGTACTTC. Translated, it gives CASSLGPTYEQYF.

In its sample, this clonotype was seen many times. The rearrangement uses TRBV5-1 and TRBJ2-4; 13 bases map to TRBD2. With 3 bases clipped from V and 1 base from J, the junction kept 10 bases outside the gene matches. The CDR3 contains 19 residues. Germline V gives CDR1 SGHRS, CDR2 YFSETQ. The CDR3 nucleotides read TGCGCCAGCAGCTGGACTAGCGGGAGTACGGATGTGGCCAAAAACATTCAGTACTTC. This translates into CASSWTSGSTDVAKNIQYF.

This clonotype was picked up many times. This sequence joins TRBV7-2 and TRBJ2-7; 7 bases map to TRBD2. V shed 5 bases, J shed 6 bases, and the junction held 10 bases outside the gene matches. In germline, CDR1 is SGHTA, CDR2 FQGNSA. There are 14 residues in the CDR3. CDR3 sequence: CASSPVVGGGEQYF. As DNA, the CDR3 is TGTGCCAGCAGCCCAGTGGTTGGCGGGGGCGAGCAGTACTTC.

This clonotype was found many times. The V call is TRBV20-1, the J call TRBJ2-1; a weak D match, TRBD2 (5 bases). The length of the CDR3 is 13 residues. Looked up from germline, CDR1 is DFQATT and CDR2 is SNEGSKA (reference sequence). With 0 bases removed from V and 13 bases from J, the gap between germline ends came to 16 bases. CDR3 region: CSAREPPRRKQFF. CDR3 DNA: TGCAGTGCTAGAGAACCCCCCCGGAGGAAACAGTTCTTC.

This clonotype was observed at least ten times. The rearrangement uses TRBV12-3 or TRBV12-4 and TRBJ2-3, with no clear D. V lost 1 base, J lost 5 bases, and 1 base lay in between. There are 11 residues in the CDR3. CDR3 amino acids: CASSLGDTQYF. In nucleotides, the CDR3 is TGTGCCAGCAGTTTAGGAGATACGCAGTATTTT.

This clonotype occurred many times. The V and J genes are TRBV7-2 and TRBJ2-3; 13 bases align to TRBD2. This CDR3 spans 17 amino acids. V trimming: 4 bases; J trimming: 0 bases; junction bases outside the gene matches: 4. The germline CDR1 and CDR2 sequences are SGHTA and FQGNSA. CDR3 protein: CASSSGLAGWSTDTQYF. In DNA, the CDR3 is TGTGCCAGCAGCTCGGGACTAGCGGGATGGAGCACAGATACGCAGTATTTT.

This clonotype was detected many times. The genes are TRBV19 and TRBJ2-2, with TRBD1 matching over 12 bases. The V gene's germline CDR1 is LNHDA and CDR2 SQIVND (reference sequence). V shed 6 bases, J shed 5 bases, and the junction held 7 bases outside the gene matches. This CDR3 region has 16 residues. CDR3 bases: TGTGCCAGTAGCGAGGGGACAGGGGGCCGGACCGGGGAGCTGTTTTTT. Its protein is CASSEGTGGRTGELFF.

The chain employs TRBV20-1 and TRBJ2-5, with 7 positions matching TRBD1. CDR1 and CDR2 (germline): DFQATT, SNEGSKA (reference sequence). CDR3 length: 12 amino acids. V lost 5 bases to trimming and J lost 6 bases; unmatched junction nucleotides: 6. CDR3 amino acids: CSALQGFQTQYF. The CDR3 DNA reads TGCAGTGCTCTACAGGGGTTTCAGACCCAGTACTTC.

The chain is built from TRBV7-3 and TRBJ1-1; D ambiguous. V lost 1 base to trimming and J lost 7 bases, with 19 bases between them. From germline, CDR1 is SGHTA and CDR2 FQGTGA. The CDR3 contains 16 residues. The CDR3 nucleotides are TGTGCCAGCAGCTTAAGTCCAGGTCTAGGCGCAAATGAAGCTTTCTTT. It yields the protein CASSLSPGLGANEAFF.

In this sample, this clonotype turned up many times. The rearrangement joins TRBV20-1 to TRBJ2-7; the match to TRBD2 covers 9 bases. CDR1 is DFQATT, CDR2 SNEGSKA, per germline (reference sequence). With 3 bases clipped from V and 4 bases from J, the junction kept 4 bases outside the gene matches. This CDR3 comprises 13 residues. CDR3 sequence reads: CSASLLAGYEQYF. The CDR3 nucleotides read TGCAGTGCTAGTCTGCTAGCGGGATACGAGCAGTACTTC.

This clonotype was found a few times. The rearrangement uses TRBV10-3 and TRBJ1-5; D is undetermined. Looked up from germline, CDR1 is ENHRY and CDR2 is SYGVKD. The CDR3 is 15 amino acids. Trimming pared 4 bases from V and 3 bases from J, leaving 13 bases between. CDR3 sequence (DNA): TGTGCCATCAGTGGTCTCGGGTCCCCCAATCAGCCCCAGCATTTT. Residues: CAISGLGSPNQPQHF.

This clonotype has at least ten counts. V usage is TRBV5-1 and J usage is TRBJ2-7, with 7 bases matching TRBD1. CDR1 and CDR2 from the germline V gene are SGHRS and YFSETQ. CDR3 length: 15 residues. V was clipped by 2 bases and J by 0 bases; unmatched bases: 5. CDR3 nucleotide sequence: TGCGCCAGCAGCTTTAAGGGACAGAGCTCCTACGAGCAGTACTTC. Translating gives CASSFKGQSSYEQYF.

This clonotype was recorded many times. The V gene is TRBV7-9, the J gene TRBJ2-1, with 7 bases that match TRBD1. After removal of 6 bases from V and 0 bases from J, the junction contained 14 bases not matched to a gene. CDR3 length: 18 amino acids. CDR1 and CDR2 (germline): SEHNR, FQNEAQ (reference sequence). The CDR3 DNA reads TGTGCCAGCAGATACGACAGGGTCGGGTCTAGCTCCTACAATGAGCAGTTCTTC. Amino acid sequence: CASRYDRVGSSSYNEQFF.

This clonotype was counted many times. The gene calls are TRBV4-3 and TRBJ2-1; D gene unclear. CDR1 and CDR2 from the germline V gene are LGHNA and YSLEER. The CDR3 is made up of 16 amino acids. V was trimmed by 1 base and J by 5 bases, leaving 15 bases between them. The CDR3, as DNA: TGCGCCAGCAGCCAAGCTCACCCTACGCCGAACAATGAGCAGTTCTTC. It encodes CASSQAHPTPNNEQFF.

In its sample, this clonotype was seen many times. The CDR3 sequence: CASSSTMIGGNEQFF. The CDR3 region has the DNA TGTGCCAGCAGTTCGACCATGATAGGGGGCAATGAGCAGTTCTTC. V and J are TRBV12-3 or TRBV12-4 and TRBJ2-1, with D tentatively TRBD1 (6 bases). The CDR3 contains 15 residues. V was pared by 4 bases and J by 6 bases, with 16 bases between.

The V call is TRBV29-1, the J call TRBJ2-2, with D perhaps given as TRBD1 or TRBD2 (5 bases each). Between the trimmed V and J ends, which lost 3 bases and 0 bases, there was a span of 8 bases. The CDR3 consists of 14 residues. CDR1 SQVTM and CDR2 ANQGSEA come from the germline V gene. The CDR3 DNA is TGCAGCGTTGAGGGGGAAACGAACACCGGGGAGCTGTTTTTT. Protein: CSVEGETNTGELFF.

The chain has TRBV20-1 and TRBJ2-2; D gene ambiguous. The germline gives CDR1 DFQATT, CDR2 SNEGSKA (reference sequence). This CDR3 has 13 residues. V lost 3 bases, J lost 4 bases, and 9 bases lay in between. CDR3 nucleotide sequence: TGCAGTGCTAGTGGTTCGAGCACCGGGGAGCTGTTTTTT. This translates into CSASGSSTGELFF.

The V call is TRBV12-3 or TRBV12-4, the J call TRBJ2-7; 9 bases are a match to TRBD1. The CDR3 is made up of 15 amino acids. Trimming removed 6 bases from V and 6 bases from J; junction bases left unmatched: 12. The CDR3 protein is CASSNLWTGAVEQYF. The CDR3 DNA is TGTGCCAGCAGCAATCTCTGGACAGGGGCCGTCGAGCAGTACTTC.

This clonotype occurred many times. This sequence joins TRBV20-1 and TRBJ2-2; TRBD2 aligns across 11 bases. Germline V gives CDR1 DFQATT, CDR2 SNEGSKA (reference sequence). The CDR3 runs to 17 residues. J gave up 7 bases and V 0 bases, and 10 bases lay outside the gene matches. The DNA for the CDR3 is TGCAGTGCTAGAGAGGTCAGGGGCACTAGCGGGAGCGGGGAGCTGTTTTTT. Translation gives CSAREVRGTSGSGELFF.

V is TRBV5-1 and J is TRBJ1-4, with D tentatively TRBD1 (6 bases). V lost 5 bases and J 8 bases, leaving 19 bases between the germline ends. The germline V gene encodes CDR1 SGHRS and CDR2 YFSETQ. There are 15 residues in the CDR3. The CDR3 DNA sequence: TGCGCCAGCAGTTCCGCCGGGACAAGGACCGAAAAACTGTTTTTT. Amino acids: CASSSAGTRTEKLFF.

The sample holds a few counts of this clonotype. The CDR3 loop reads CASSFGTSGRIGTGELFF. In DNA, the CDR3 is TGTGCCAGCAGTTTCGGGACTAGCGGGAGAATTGGCACCGGGGAGCTGTTTTTT. V is TRBV12-3 or TRBV12-4 and J is TRBJ2-2, with 14 bases matching TRBD2. Trimming at V came to 3 bases and at J to 4 bases, leaving 7 bases not matched to a gene. The CDR3 covers 18 residues.

The sample holds many counts of this clonotype. The CDR3 region has the DNA TGTGCCAGCAGTGAGACGACTATTAACACCGGGGAGCTGTTTTTT. Protein: CASSETTINTGELFF. This chain joins TRBV2 and TRBJ2-2; maybe TRBD2 (5 bases). This CDR3 spans 15 amino acids. Looked up from germline, CDR1 is SNHLY and CDR2 is FYNNEI. V lost 3 bases and J lost 2, with 10 bases in between.

This clonotype was picked up many times. The rearrangement links TRBV5-1 to TRBJ2-1, with 9 bases that match TRBD2. V trimming: 0 bases; J trimming: 6 bases; junction bases outside the gene matches: 4. Germline lookup yields CDR1 SGHRS and CDR2 YFSETQ. The CDR3 consists of 15 residues. The CDR3 loop reads CASSLGSGSFNEQFF. The CDR3 nucleotides read TGCGCCAGCAGCTTGGGTAGCGGGAGTTTCAATGAGCAGTTCTTC.

This clonotype has ten or more counts. The chain couples TRBV9 to TRBJ2-1; D is unresolved. V was trimmed by 6 bases and J by 3 bases, leaving 13 bases between them. The CDR3 has 14 residues. CDR1 and CDR2 from the germline V gene are SGDLS and YYNGEE. CDR3 protein: CASNPLADYNEQFF. CDR3 bases: TGTGCCAGCAACCCCTTGGCGGACTACAATGAGCAGTTCTTC.

This clonotype has a count of ten or more. V usage is TRBV3-1 and J usage is TRBJ2-1; 9 bases agree with TRBD2. The CDR3 is made up of 15 amino acids. With V trimmed by 1 base and J by 9 bases, 7 bases remained unmatched. The germline gives CDR1 LGHDT, CDR2 YNNKEL (reference sequence). CDR3 loop: CASSQAPAGGFEQFF. Here the CDR3 DNA reads TGTGCCAGCAGCCAAGCTCCAGCGGGAGGCTTTGAGCAGTTCTTC.

CDR3 DNA: TGTGCCACCCTGACTAGCGGGAACTACGAGCAGTACGTC. Translation gives CATLTSGNYEQYV. This chain uses TRBV6-1 with TRBJ2-7, with TRBD2 matching over 11 bases. Per germline, CDR1 MNHNS and CDR2 SASEGT. V lost 10 bases, J lost 3 bases, and 5 bases stayed unmatched. The CDR3 runs 13 residues.

This clonotype was observed many times. This chain joins TRBV5-5 and TRBJ1-5, with 10 positions matching TRBD1. Germline-derived CDR1 and CDR2 are SGHKS and YYEKEE (reference sequence). Unmatched junction bases numbered 2, after V lost 2 bases and J lost 3 bases. The CDR3 has 15 residues. CDR3 sequence reads: CASSFDRGPNQPQHF. The CDR3 DNA reads TGTGCCAGCAGCTTCGACAGGGGGCCCAATCAGCCCCAGCATTTT.

This clonotype has at least ten counts. This chain connects TRBV4-1 to TRBJ1-3; D might be TRBD1 (6 bases). The CDR3 extends over 15 amino acids. Trimming pared 4 bases from V and 8 bases from J, leaving 18 bases between. CDR1 and CDR2 from the germline V gene are MGHRA and YSYEKL. The CDR3 nucleotides read TGCGCCAGCAGCCTCCTTGCGGGGGCAGGAGACACCATATATTTT. It specifies CASSLLAGAGDTIYF.

This clonotype has a count of ten or more. The rearrangement joins TRBV5-6 to TRBJ2-7; D gene ambiguous. Trimming removed 2 bases from V and 4 bases from J, with 10 bases in between. The length of the CDR3 is 13 residues. Germline V gives CDR1 SGHDT, CDR2 YYEEEE. CDR3 loop: CASSFYSPYEQYF. CDR3 coding DNA: TGTGCCAGCAGCTTCTACAGCCCTTACGAGCAGTACTTC.